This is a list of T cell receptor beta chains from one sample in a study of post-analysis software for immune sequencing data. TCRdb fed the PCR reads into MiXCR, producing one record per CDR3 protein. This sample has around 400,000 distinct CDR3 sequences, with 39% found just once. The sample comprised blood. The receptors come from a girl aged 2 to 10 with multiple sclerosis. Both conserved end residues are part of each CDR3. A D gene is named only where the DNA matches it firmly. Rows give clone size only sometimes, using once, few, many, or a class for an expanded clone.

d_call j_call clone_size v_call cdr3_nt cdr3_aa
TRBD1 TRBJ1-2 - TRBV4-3 TGCGCCAGCAGCCAAGATCTTTGGACAGGGTCGTATGGCTACACCTTC CASSQDLWTGSYGYTF
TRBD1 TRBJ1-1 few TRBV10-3 TGTGCCATCGGGGACAGGAGGGTGAACACTGAAGCTTTCTTT CAIGDRRVNTEAFF
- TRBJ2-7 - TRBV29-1 TGTAGCGTTGAAAGGGCAGATGCCTACGAGCAGTACTTC CSVERADAYEQYF
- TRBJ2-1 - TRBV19 TGTGCCAGTAGTATAGAACACAGCTCCTACAATGAGCAGTTCTTC CASSIEHSSYNEQFF
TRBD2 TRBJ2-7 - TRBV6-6 TGTGCCAGCAGTTACCCTAGGACTAGCGGAAGCTCCTACGAGCAGTACTTC CASSYPRTSGSSYEQYF
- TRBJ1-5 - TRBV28 TGTGCCAGCAGTTTATTCGGACAGAGGGCTCAGCCCCAGCATTTT CASSLFGQRAQPQHF
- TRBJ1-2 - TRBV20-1 TGCAGTGCGCTCAGGGGTCTCGCTACTAACTATGGCTACACCTTC CSALRGLATNYGYTF
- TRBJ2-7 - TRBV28 TGTGCCAGCAGTTTTCGGGGGCCCACCTACGAGCAGTACTTC CASSFRGPTYEQYF
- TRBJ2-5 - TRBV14 TGTGCCAGCAGCCAAGTCTCTGCGGAGACCCAGTACTTC CASSQVSAETQYF
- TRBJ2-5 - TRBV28 TGTGCCAGCAGTTTAAGAAAGGAGACCCAGTACTTC CASSLRKETQYF
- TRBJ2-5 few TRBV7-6 TGTGCCAGCAGCTTAGTTGGGGCAGGGTCGCGAGAGACCCAGTACTTC CASSLVGAGSRETQYF
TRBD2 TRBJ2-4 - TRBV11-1 TGTGCCAGCAGCTTCGACGGGAGGGCCGGAAACATTCAGTACTTC CASSFDGRAGNIQYF
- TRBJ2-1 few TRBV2 TGTGCCAGCAGTGTAAGGCCGGGCTACAATGAGCAGTTCTTC CASSVRPGYNEQFF
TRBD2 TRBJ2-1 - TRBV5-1 TGCGCCAGCACCTTGACTAGCGGGGTTTACAATGAGCAGTTCTTC CASTLTSGVYNEQFF
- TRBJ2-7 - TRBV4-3 TGCGCCAGCAGCCCCATGGGATCCTACGAGCAGTACTTC CASSPMGSYEQYF
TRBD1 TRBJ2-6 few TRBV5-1 TGCGCCAGCAGCTTGAGTCCAAGGATCAAACAGGGGACTGGGGCCAACGTCCTGACTTTC CASSLSPRIKQGTGANVLTF
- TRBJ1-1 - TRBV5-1 TGCGCCAGCAGTAAAGGGGAGTCGTCGGACACTGAAGCTTTCTTT CASSKGESSDTEAFF
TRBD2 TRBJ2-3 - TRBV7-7 TGTGCCAGCAGCGCCGGGACTAGCGGGGCTGGAGATACGCAGTATTTT CASSAGTSGAGDTQYF
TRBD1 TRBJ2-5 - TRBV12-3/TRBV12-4 TGTGCCAGCAGTCCCCGACAGGGGACGACCCAGTACTTC CASSPRQGTTQYF
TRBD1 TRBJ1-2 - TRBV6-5 TGTGCCAGCAGACCCACGGACAGGGGCCGTGGCTACACCTTC CASRPTDRGRGYTF
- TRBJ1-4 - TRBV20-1 TGCAGTGTTAGTGGTAGTGATGAAAAACTGTTTTTT CSVSGSDEKLFF
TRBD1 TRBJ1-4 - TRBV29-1 TGCAGCGTTGAAGTTTTTCCGGGACAGGGTAATGAAAAACTGTTTTTT CSVEVFPGQGNEKLFF
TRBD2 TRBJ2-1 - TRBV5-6 TGTGCCAGCAGCAAAACCGGGACTAGCGTGAATGAGCAGTTCTTC CASSKTGTSVNEQFF
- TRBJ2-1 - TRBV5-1 TGCGCCAGCACAGGTCTTTCCTACAATGAGCAGTTCTTC CASTGLSYNEQFF
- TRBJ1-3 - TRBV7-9 TGTGCCAGCAGCTTTCCTCGGGGCTCTGGAAACACCATATATTTT CASSFPRGSGNTIYF
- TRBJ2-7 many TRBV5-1 TGTGCCAGCAGTTTATCGAGATACGAGCAGTACTTC CASSLSRYEQYF
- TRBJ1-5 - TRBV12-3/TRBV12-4 TGTGCCAGCAGTTTAGGCACAGCCGGGCTCGGGTCCCAGCATTTT CASSLGTAGLGSQHF
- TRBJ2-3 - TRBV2 TGTGCCAGCATAAGGCGGAGCACAGATACGCAGTATTTT CASIRRSTDTQYF
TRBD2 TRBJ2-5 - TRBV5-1 TGCGCCAGCAGTTTGCTAGCGGGGGGACTGATCCAAGAGACCCAGTACTTC CASSLLAGGLIQETQYF
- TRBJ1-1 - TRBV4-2 TGTGCCAGCAGCCAAAGGACTACAGAAAAAAGTGAAGCTTTCTTT CASSQRTTEKSEAFF
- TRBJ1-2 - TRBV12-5 TGTGCTAGTGCCCTCCCCCCGAACAGGGAAGGCTACACCTTC CASALPPNREGYTF
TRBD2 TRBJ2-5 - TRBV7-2 TGTGCCAGCAGCTCTAGCGGGTTTAAACAGACCCAGTACTTC CASSSSGFKQTQYF
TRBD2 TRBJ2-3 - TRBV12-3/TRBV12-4 TGTGTCAGCAGTCCGACGAGACTAGCGAACACAGATACGCAGTATTTT CVSSPTRLANTDTQYF
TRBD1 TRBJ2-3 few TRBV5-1 TGCGCCAGCAGCGGGGGACAGGGGGCAGATACGCAGTATTTT CASSGGQGADTQYF
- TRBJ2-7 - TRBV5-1 TGCGCCAGCAGCTCTAATGGAGAGCAGTACTTC CASSSNGEQYF
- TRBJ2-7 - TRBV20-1 TGCAGTGGGGCCGGTCCGGGAACCTTCTACGAGCAGTACTTC CSGAGPGTFYEQYF
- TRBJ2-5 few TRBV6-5 TGTGCCAGCAGATCCGGGACGTATGAGACCCAGTACTTC CASRSGTYETQYF
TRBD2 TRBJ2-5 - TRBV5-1 TGCGCCAGCAGCTTGGCTGCTAGCGGGGTTGAGACCCAGTACTTC CASSLAASGVETQYF
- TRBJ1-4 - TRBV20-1 TGCAGTGCTAGAGATGAGGGGCGGGTTTGGGAAAAACTGTTTTTT CSARDEGRVWEKLFF
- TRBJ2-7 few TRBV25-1 TGTGCCAGCAGCCCTACCGGGACACCCAACGAGCAGTACTTC CASSPTGTPNEQYF
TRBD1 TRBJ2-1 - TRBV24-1 TGTGCCACCAGTGATACATCCGGACAGGGGCACTACAATGAGCAGTTCTTC CATSDTSGQGHYNEQFF
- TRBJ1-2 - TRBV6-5 TGTGCCAGCAGTTACGACAGGCTATATGGCTACACCTTC CASSYDRLYGYTF
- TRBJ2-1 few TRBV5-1 TGCGCCAGCAGCTTGGCGGCGGGGATCTCCTACAATGAGCAGTTCTTC CASSLAAGISYNEQFF
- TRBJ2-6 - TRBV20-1 TGCAGTGCCGGTGGGGTCATTTCAGGCTCTGGGGCCAACGTCCTGACTTTC CSAGGVISGSGANVLTF
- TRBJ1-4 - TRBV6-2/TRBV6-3 TGTGCCAGCAGTCGGACAATCGAAAAACTGTTTTTT CASSRTIEKLFF
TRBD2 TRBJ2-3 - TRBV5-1 TGCGCCAGCAGCTTGGCTAGCGGGGGGATCACAGATACGCAGTATTTT CASSLASGGITDTQYF
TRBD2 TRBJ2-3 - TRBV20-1 TGCAGTGCCCAAGGGGGGACTAGCGGGAGTGGGTTCACAGATACGCAGTATTTT CSAQGGTSGSGFTDTQYF
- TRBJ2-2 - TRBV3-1 TGTGCCAGCAGCCAGATCACCGGGGAGCTGTTTTTT CASSQITGELFF
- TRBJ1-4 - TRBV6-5 TGTGCCTGCAGGGAGGACAGAGCAACTAATGAAAAACTGTTTTTT CACREDRATNEKLFF